The rows below give T cell receptor beta chains drawn from one sample of a study of blood T cell repertoires in COVID-19. This table comes from immunoSEQ multiplex PCR, and its TCRdb copy is limited to in-frame clones, with some not included. Seen here are over 90,000 clones, 70% to 90% observed once, and the top ten hold approximately 18%. The sequenced material came from peripheral blood. These receptors were taken from a human donor in a cohort sampled during active COVID-19. Both conserved end residues are part of each CDR3. D genes are given only for firm matches. Part of the rows lack a size; the others show once, few, many or a class for expanded clones.

cdr3_nt: TGTGCCAGCAGTTTATCGCAGGGGTGGGATGGCTACACCTTC
cdr3_aa: CASSLSQGWDGYTF
clone_size: -
j_call: TRBJ1-2
v_call: TRBV27
d_call: -
cdr3_length: 14

cdr3_nt: TGTGCCAGCAGTGAACCGACTAGCGGGGGCAACAAGCAGTACTTC
cdr3_aa: CASSEPTSGGNKQYF
clone_size: -
j_call: TRBJ2-7
v_call: TRBV2
d_call: TRBD2
cdr3_length: 15

cdr3_nt: TGTGCCAGCAGCTTATTTGGGACAGGTACCTACGAGCAGTACTTC
cdr3_aa: CASSLFGTGTYEQYF
clone_size: -
j_call: TRBJ2-7
v_call: TRBV11-3
d_call: TRBD1
cdr3_length: 15

cdr3_nt: TGCGCCAGCAGCTACCCAGGGGGCTCCTACGAGCAGTACTTC
cdr3_aa: CASSYPGGSYEQYF
clone_size: -
j_call: TRBJ2-7
v_call: TRBV5-1
d_call: TRBD1
cdr3_length: 14

cdr3_nt: TGTGCCAGCAGTTACTCGGGACGGGGAGGTCATTACGAGCAGTACTTC
cdr3_aa: CASSYSGRGGHYEQYF
clone_size: -
j_call: TRBJ2-7
v_call: TRBV6-5
d_call: -
cdr3_length: 16

cdr3_nt: TGTGCCAGCAGTTTTGGAGATCAGCCCCAGCATTTT
cdr3_aa: CASSFGDQPQHF
clone_size: -
j_call: TRBJ1-5
v_call: TRBV12-3/TRBV12-4
d_call: -
cdr3_length: 12

cdr3_nt: TGTGCCAGCAGCCGAGGCGGCACTGAAGCTTTCTTT
cdr3_aa: CASSRGGTEAFF
clone_size: once
j_call: TRBJ1-1
v_call: TRBV3-1/TRBV3-2
d_call: -
cdr3_length: 12

cdr3_nt: TGTGCCAGCAGCGTTCGGAATAGCGGGAGAAAAGAGACCCAGTACTTC
cdr3_aa: CASSVRNSGRKETQYF
clone_size: -
j_call: TRBJ2-5
v_call: TRBV11-2
d_call: TRBD2
cdr3_length: 16

cdr3_nt: TGTGCCAGTACCACTTTAACAGGGATTAATTCACCCCTCCACTTT
cdr3_aa: CASTTLTGINSPLHF
clone_size: few
j_call: TRBJ1-6
v_call: TRBV19
d_call: -
cdr3_length: 15

cdr3_nt: TGTGCCAGTACCGAGAAACAGAGCAGCACTGAAGCTTTCTTT
cdr3_aa: CASTEKQSSTEAFF
clone_size: -
j_call: TRBJ1-1
v_call: TRBV19
d_call: -
cdr3_length: 14

cdr3_nt: TGTGCCAGCAGCCCCGGACAGGGGGGTTATAGCAATCAGCCCCAGCATTTT
cdr3_aa: CASSPGQGGYSNQPQHF
clone_size: -
j_call: TRBJ1-5
v_call: TRBV7-6
d_call: TRBD1
cdr3_length: 17

cdr3_nt: TGTGCCAGTAGTAGGGCGGCGGGGCAATACAATCAGCCCCAGCATTTT
cdr3_aa: CASSRAAGQYNQPQHF
clone_size: -
j_call: TRBJ1-5
v_call: TRBV19
d_call: -
cdr3_length: 16

cdr3_nt: TGTGCCTGGAGTATAAACACCGGGGAGCTGTTTTTT
cdr3_aa: CAWSINTGELFF
clone_size: -
j_call: TRBJ2-2
v_call: TRBV30
d_call: -
cdr3_length: 12

cdr3_nt: TGCGCCAGCAGCCGGGGGACGTCGGATCGGGGCTACACCTTC
cdr3_aa: CASSRGTSDRGYTF
clone_size: -
j_call: TRBJ1-2
v_call: TRBV5-1
d_call: -
cdr3_length: 14

cdr3_nt: TGCGCCAGCAGCCGGACCACAGGGGATGAAGCTTTCTTT
cdr3_aa: CASSRTTGDEAFF
clone_size: -
j_call: TRBJ1-1
v_call: TRBV4-3
d_call: TRBD1
cdr3_length: 13

cdr3_nt: TGTGCCAGCAGTGACCGGGACAGGGGAGGCACTGAAGCTTTCTTT
cdr3_aa: CASSDRDRGGTEAFF
clone_size: -
j_call: TRBJ1-1
v_call: TRBV6-1
d_call: TRBD1
cdr3_length: 15

cdr3_nt: TGTGCCAGTTTACCACAGGGCCCTGGCTACACCTTC
cdr3_aa: CASLPQGPGYTF
clone_size: -
j_call: TRBJ1-2
v_call: TRBV19
d_call: -
cdr3_length: 12

cdr3_nt: TGTGCCAGCTCGTTCGGGACAGTAGGCCCCCAGTATGGCTACACCTTC
cdr3_aa: CASSFGTVGPQYGYTF
clone_size: -
j_call: TRBJ1-2
v_call: TRBV18
d_call: TRBD1
cdr3_length: 16

cdr3_nt: TGTGCCAGCAGTTCCAACCAGGGGGCGGGTGGAAACACCATATATTTT
cdr3_aa: CASSSNQGAGGNTIYF
clone_size: -
j_call: TRBJ1-3
v_call: TRBV9
d_call: TRBD1
cdr3_length: 16

cdr3_nt: TGTGCCAGTAGTGCTTCTTGGCAGTACGAGCAGTACTTC
cdr3_aa: CASSASWQYEQYF
clone_size: -
j_call: TRBJ2-7
v_call: TRBV19
d_call: -
cdr3_length: 13

cdr3_nt: TGCGCCAGCAGCCAAGATCCCCAGCGAAACTCCTACGAGCAGTACTTC
cdr3_aa: CASSQDPQRNSYEQYF
clone_size: -
j_call: TRBJ2-7
v_call: TRBV4-3
d_call: -
cdr3_length: 16

cdr3_nt: TGTGCCAGCAGCCAACTTAGTAGAGAGACCCAGTACTTC
cdr3_aa: CASSQLSRETQYF
clone_size: once
j_call: TRBJ2-5
v_call: TRBV3-1/TRBV3-2
d_call: -
cdr3_length: 13

cdr3_nt: TGTGCCAGCAGCTCGACTAGCGGGGGAGCCACGCAGTATTTT
cdr3_aa: CASSSTSGGATQYF
clone_size: -
j_call: TRBJ2-3
v_call: TRBV7-3
d_call: TRBD2
cdr3_length: 14

cdr3_nt: TGCGCCAGCAGTCCGTTCGAGGACTATGGCTACACCTTC
cdr3_aa: CASSPFEDYGYTF
clone_size: once
j_call: TRBJ1-2
v_call: TRBV23-1
d_call: -
cdr3_length: 13

cdr3_nt: TGCGCCAGCAGTGTGGGACAGAATTACTACTACGAGCAGTACTTC
cdr3_aa: CASSVGQNYYYEQYF
clone_size: -
j_call: TRBJ2-7
v_call: TRBV5-1
d_call: TRBD1
cdr3_length: 15

cdr3_nt: TGTGCCAGCAGCCAAACTGGGACAGATGGGCGGGCTTTCTTT
cdr3_aa: CASSQTGTDGRAFF
clone_size: -
j_call: TRBJ1-1
v_call: TRBV3-1/TRBV3-2
d_call: TRBD1
cdr3_length: 14

cdr3_nt: TGTGCCAGTAGGTATCGGACAGTAGGCTATGGCTACACCTTC
cdr3_aa: CASRYRTVGYGYTF
clone_size: -
j_call: TRBJ1-2
v_call: TRBV19
d_call: -
cdr3_length: 14

cdr3_nt: TGTGCCAGCAGCTCTGGGAGACTCGCGGGAGAGACCCAGTACTTC
cdr3_aa: CASSSGRLAGETQYF
clone_size: many
j_call: TRBJ2-5
v_call: TRBV7-3
d_call: -
cdr3_length: 15

cdr3_nt: TGTGCCAGCAGTTTATCTAGTGGAGGGGAAACTGAAGCTTTCTTT
cdr3_aa: CASSLSSGGETEAFF
clone_size: -
j_call: TRBJ1-1
v_call: TRBV28
d_call: -
cdr3_length: 15

cdr3_nt: TGTGCCAGCAGCGTAGGGGGGACAGGGGGAAACACTGAAGCTTTCTTT
cdr3_aa: CASSVGGTGGNTEAFF
clone_size: -
j_call: TRBJ1-1
v_call: TRBV9
d_call: TRBD1
cdr3_length: 16

cdr3_nt: TGCGCCAGCAGCCAAGATATGCAGGGGCAGCCCCAGCATTTT
cdr3_aa: CASSQDMQGQPQHF
clone_size: few
j_call: TRBJ1-5
v_call: TRBV4-3
d_call: -
cdr3_length: 14

cdr3_nt: TGCGCCAGCAGCTTGGGGTTGGGGGGGATCGATGGCTACACCTTC
cdr3_aa: CASSLGLGGIDGYTF
clone_size: -
j_call: TRBJ1-2
v_call: TRBV5-1
d_call: -
cdr3_length: 15

cdr3_nt: TGTGCCAGCAGCCAGATCTACGAGCAGTACTTC
cdr3_aa: CASSQIYEQYF
clone_size: -
j_call: TRBJ2-7
v_call: TRBV13
d_call: -
cdr3_length: 11

cdr3_nt: TGTGCCACCAGCAGAGGCGGCCAAAGTCGTGAAAAACTGTTTTTT
cdr3_aa: CATSRGGQSREKLFF
clone_size: -
j_call: TRBJ1-4
v_call: TRBV15
d_call: -
cdr3_length: 15

cdr3_nt: TGTGCCAGCAGTTACCCGGGGGGGGGAGTCTATGAGCAGTTCTTC
cdr3_aa: CASSYPGGGVYEQFF
clone_size: -
j_call: TRBJ2-1
v_call: TRBV6-2/TRBV6-3
d_call: TRBD2
cdr3_length: 15

cdr3_nt: TGTGCCAGTGGGCAGGCGCCCTCTGGAAACACCATATATTTT
cdr3_aa: CASGQAPSGNTIYF
clone_size: -
j_call: TRBJ1-3
v_call: TRBV19
d_call: -
cdr3_length: 14

cdr3_nt: TGCGCCAGCAGCCAAGATATGAGGACTAGCGGGGCCAATGAGCAGTTCTTC
cdr3_aa: CASSQDMRTSGANEQFF
clone_size: -
j_call: TRBJ2-1
v_call: TRBV4-3
d_call: TRBD2
cdr3_length: 17

cdr3_nt: TGTGCCAGTAGCCCTACCGGGACAGGTTACTCTCCCCTCCACTTT
cdr3_aa: CASSPTGTGYSPLHF
clone_size: -
j_call: TRBJ1-6
v_call: TRBV19
d_call: TRBD1
cdr3_length: 15